These 22 T cell receptor beta chains were all obtained from the same sample, sequenced in a study of a mutant IDH1 vaccine in newly diagnosed glioma. Here immunoSEQ multiplex PCR was the method, and the copy in TCRdb shows in-frame clones only, minus some. The sample lists over 75,000 clones, around 80% occurring once. Documented time point: baseline, week 1 (first vaccination visit). The treatment is: pre-vaccination baseline after standard-of-care therapy. The sequencing here drew on PBMCs, taken from a glioma patient treated with radiotherapy, temozolomide or both. All receptors come from a man aged 40-55 years with glioma.

This chain links TRBV5-6 with TRBJ2-2; D unresolved. The CDR3 consists of 16 residues. The germline V and J ends were trimmed by 0 bases and 3 bases, with 12 bases remaining between them. Germline CDR1 is SGHDT and CDR2 is YYEEEE. The CDR3 DNA follows: TGTGCCAGCAGCTTGGTCTTGGACGGCGACACCGGGGAGCTGTTTTTT. It yields the protein CASSLVLDGDTGELFF.

This clone was seen a handful of times. The chain has TRBV7-2 and TRBJ2-1, with 10 bases lining up with TRBD1. V gave up 5 bases and J gave up 8 bases; unmatched junction bases: 6. CDR1 is SGHTA, CDR2 FQGNSA, per germline. The length of the CDR3 is 14 residues. This CDR3 is CASSRDRGRDEQFF. CDR3 nucleotides: TGTGCCAGCAGCCGGGACAGGGGTCGGGATGAGCAGTTCTTC.

This chain connects TRBV6-5 to TRBJ1-1; D is ambiguous. Germline V CDR1 and CDR2: MNHEY, SVGAGI. The CDR3 is 12 amino acids. V dropped 2 bases and J dropped 9 bases, with 10 bases sitting between them. The CDR3 region is CASSYQAQKAFF. The CDR3 DNA reads as TGTGCCAGCAGTTACCAGGCCCAGAAAGCTTTCTTT.

This clone was seen a few times. This chain uses TRBV2 with TRBJ1-2; D uncertain. The CDR3 sequence is 12 residues long. Germline CDR1 reads SNHLY; CDR2 reads FYNNEI. V shed 6 bases and J shed 8 bases, with 13 bases lying between them. This CDR3 is CASRSSSQGYTF. In nucleotides, the CDR3 is TGTGCCAGCAGAAGTAGTTCCCAGGGCTACACCTTC.

This chain connects TRBV30 to TRBJ1-6; 10 nucleotides line up with TRBD1. The CDR3 is 14 amino acids. Looked up from germline, CDR1 is GTSNPN and CDR2 is SVGIG (reference sequence). The V gene end was trimmed by 3 bases and the J gene end by 6 bases; junction bases not matched to a gene: 2. CDR3 bases: TGTGCCTGGAGGGACAGGGGGGGTAATTCACCCCTCCACTTT. It is translated as CAWRDRGGNSPLHF.

V and J are TRBV11-2 and TRBJ2-3; 8 positions agree with TRBD2. Per germline, CDR1 SGHAT and CDR2 FQNNGV. V shed 4 bases, J shed 1 base, and the junction held 1 base outside the gene matches. The CDR3 consists of 14 residues. In nucleotides, the CDR3 is TGTGCCAGCAGCTATAGCGGGGGCACAGATACGCAGTATTTT. Translation: CASSYSGGTDTQYF.

The genes are TRBV18 and TRBJ2-2, with 8 bases identical to TRBD1. Germline trimming cut 4 bases from V and 4 bases from J; bases unmatched to any gene: 8. CDR3 size: 16 residues. CDR1 KGHSH and CDR2 LQKENI come from the germline V gene. The CDR3 sequence is CASSLNQGARTGELFF. CDR3 nucleotides: TGTGCCAGCTCACTTAACCAGGGGGCGCGCACCGGGGAGCTGTTTTTT.

In its sample, this clone was seen once. The chain employs TRBV7-8 and TRBJ2-1; 13 bases line up with TRBD2. The CDR3 has 17 residues. Germline lookup yields CDR1 SGHVS and CDR2 FQNEAQ. V lost 1 base to trimming and J lost 7 bases; unmatched junction nucleotides: 7. The DNA for the CDR3 is TGTGCCAGCAGCTTAGTTTCGACTAGCGGGAGGTTGAATGAGCAGTTCTTC. This translates into CASSLVSTSGRLNEQFF.

The gene calls are TRBV6-5 and TRBJ1-6; D might be TRBD1 (5 bases). V was trimmed by 6 bases and J by 5 bases, leaving 11 bases between them. The CDR3 totals 14 residues. Germline CDR1 and CDR2: MNHEY and SVGAGI. As DNA, the CDR3 is TGTGCCAGCAGCCACCCGGGACATAATTCACCCCTCCACTTT. Its translation: CASSHPGHNSPLHF.

V is TRBV4-3 and J is TRBJ2-1; D is perhaps TRBD2 (5 bases). Germline assignment: CDR1 LGHNA and CDR2 YSLEER. The CDR3 totals 13 residues. V gave up 1 base and J gave up 7 bases, with 8 bases separating them. CDR3 loop: CASSQGGRNEQFF. CDR3 coding DNA: TGCGCCAGCAGCCAAGGAGGGCGGAATGAGCAGTTCTTC.

In this sample, this clone turned up once. V gene TRBV6-6 combines with J gene TRBJ1-1; no firm D call. The V end lost 6 bases, the J end lost 0 bases, and 11 bases lay between the germline ends. Germline CDR1 and CDR2: MNHNY and SVGAGI (reference sequence). This CDR3 comprises 14 residues. CDR3 residues: CASRERALNTEAFF. In DNA, the CDR3 is TGTGCCAGCAGAGAAAGGGCCTTGAACACTGAAGCTTTCTTT.

V usage is TRBV11-2 and J usage is TRBJ1-2; TRBD1 aligns across 7 bases. V was pared by 0 bases and J by 6 bases, with 13 bases of the junction left unmatched. Germline CDR1 is SGHAT and CDR2 is FQNNGV. CDR3 length: 17 amino acids. The CDR3, as DNA: TGTGCCAGCAGCTTAGATGGACGACAGGGCCTTTTCCATGGCTACACCTTC. As protein: CASSLDGRQGLFHGYTF.

The chain couples TRBV19 to TRBJ2-5; 9 bases are a match to TRBD1. Germline V gene lookup returns CDR1 LNHDA and CDR2 SQIVND (reference sequence). Unmatched junction bases numbered 9, after V lost 5 bases and J lost 5 bases. The CDR3 has 15 residues. CDR3 coding DNA: TGTGCCAGTAGTTTAGGACAGGGGAGAGGCGAGACCCAGTACTTC. Translated, it gives CASSLGQGRGETQYF.

This sequence joins TRBV9 and TRBJ2-3; possibly TRBD2 for D (5 bases). This CDR3 is 14 amino acids long. The germline V gene encodes CDR1 SGDLS and CDR2 YYNGEE. V dropped 3 bases and J dropped 2 bases, with 10 bases sitting between them. The CDR3, as DNA: TGTGCCAGCAGCGCGGGATCAGTCACAGATACGCAGTATTTT. Its translation is CASSAGSVTDTQYF.

The chain's CDR3 is CASSEKGGFNEKLFF. In DNA form, the CDR3 reads TGTGCCAGCAGTGAGAAGGGGGGCTTTAATGAAAAACTGTTTTTT. J is TRBJ1-4 and V is TRBV2; D is possibly TRBD1 (6 bases). The length of the CDR3 is 15 residues. Germline V gives CDR1 SNHLY, CDR2 FYNNEI. Trimming took off 3 bases at V and 4 bases at J, with 12 bases between the two ends.

The V and J genes are TRBV18 and TRBJ2-1; D perhaps matches TRBD2 (7 bases). The CDR3 consists of 15 residues. The germline CDR1 and CDR2 sequences are KGHSH and LQKENI. V lost 4 bases, J lost 2 bases, and 12 bases lay in between. CDR3 sequence (DNA): TGTGCCAGCTCACACGCGGGGGCCCCCTACAATGAGCAGTTCTTC. The encoded protein is CASSHAGAPYNEQFF.

The rearrangement uses TRBV6-5 and TRBJ2-2; no reliable D call. The CDR3 has 13 residues. Per germline, CDR1 MNHEY and CDR2 SVGAGI. V was pared by 0 bases and J by 7 bases, with 6 bases between. CDR3 in amino acids: CASSYSTGGELFF. The CDR3 DNA follows: TGTGCCAGCAGTTACTCGACGGGCGGGGAGCTGTTTTTT.

The chain has TRBV19 and TRBJ2-7; D possibly corresponds to TRBD1 (6 bases). Germline CDR1 LNHDA, CDR2 SQIVND (reference sequence). The V and J ends lost 3 bases and 4 bases respectively, with 16 bases between them. The CDR3 totals 15 residues. CDR3 sequence: CASSISPGTLYEQYF. The CDR3 bases are TGTGCCAGTAGTATCTCACCCGGGACACTTTACGAGCAGTACTTC.

The V call is TRBV9, the J call TRBJ2-7; D is tentatively TRBD1 or TRBD2 (5 bases each). The CDR3 runs to 14 residues. The germline V and J ends were trimmed by 3 bases and 2 bases, with 12 bases remaining between them. Germline V gives CDR1 SGDLS, CDR2 YYNGEE. CDR3 coding DNA: TGTGCCAGCAGCGCCTGGGACCGAACCTACGAGCAGTACTTC. Its protein is CASSAWDRTYEQYF.

This chain links TRBV29-1 with TRBJ2-5; D might be TRBD1 (6 bases). Germline CDR1 SQVTM, CDR2 ANQGSEA. Trimming shortened V by 4 bases and J by 4 bases, and 16 bases separated the two germline ends. The CDR3 sequence is 14 residues long. The CDR3 reads CSVVEGGSTETQYF. CDR3 DNA: TGCAGCGTTGTAGAAGGGGGATCTACAGAGACCCAGTACTTC.

This clone was observed a few times. This chain joins TRBV19 and TRBJ2-7, with D perhaps matching TRBD2 (6 bases). Germline values: CDR1 LNHDA, CDR2 SQIVND (reference sequence). The CDR3 extends over 14 amino acids. V lost 4 bases and J 4 bases, leaving 14 bases between the germline ends. CDR3 in amino acids: CASSTSDRAYEQYF. CDR3 bases: TGTGCCAGTAGTACTAGCGATCGAGCTTACGAGCAGTACTTC.

V is TRBV10-3 and J is TRBJ2-5; the D gene is possibly TRBD1 (5 bases). This CDR3 comprises 11 residues. Deletions cut 3 bases from V and 8 bases from J, with 7 bases between. Germline V CDR1 and CDR2: ENHRY, SYGVKD. CDR3 residues: CAISDRETQYF. In DNA, the CDR3 is TGTGCCATCAGTGACAGGGAAACCCAGTACTTC.